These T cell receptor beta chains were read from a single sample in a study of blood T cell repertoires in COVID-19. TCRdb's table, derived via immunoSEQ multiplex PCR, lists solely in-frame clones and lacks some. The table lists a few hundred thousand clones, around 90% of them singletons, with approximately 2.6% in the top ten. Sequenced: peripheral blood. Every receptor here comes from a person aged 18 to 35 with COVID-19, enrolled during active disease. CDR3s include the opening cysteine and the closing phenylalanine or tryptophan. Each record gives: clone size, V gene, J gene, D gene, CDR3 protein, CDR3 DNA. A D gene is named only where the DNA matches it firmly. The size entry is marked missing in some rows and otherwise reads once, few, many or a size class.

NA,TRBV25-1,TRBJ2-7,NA,CASSESGYEQYF,TGTGCCAGCAGTGAATCGGGTTACGAGCAGTACTTC
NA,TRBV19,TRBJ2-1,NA,CASRASASFSGEQFF,TGTGCCAGTAGAGCCTCGGCCTCCTTTTCAGGTGAGCAGTTCTTC
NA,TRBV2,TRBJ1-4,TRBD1,CASSEEGAVNEKLFF,TGTGCCAGCAGTGAGGAGGGGGCGGTTAATGAAAAACTGTTTTTT
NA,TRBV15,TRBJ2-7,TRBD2,CATGPGLADYEQYF,TGTGCCACGGGCCCGGGACTAGCGGATTACGAGCAGTACTTC
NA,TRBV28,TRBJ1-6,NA,CASSFAYGASSYNSPLHF,TGTGCCAGCAGTTTCGCTTATGGTGCGAGCTCCTATAATTCACCCCTCCACTTT
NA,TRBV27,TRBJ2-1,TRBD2,CASSSGLAGRSFF,TGTGCCAGCAGTTCAGGACTAGCGGGGAGGTCGTTCTTC
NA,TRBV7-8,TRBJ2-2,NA,CASRPGVQNTGELFF,TGTGCCAGCAGGCCAGGGGTCCAAAACACCGGGGAGCTGTTTTTT
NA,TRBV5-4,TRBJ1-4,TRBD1,CASSLDRGQEKLFF,TGTGCCAGCAGCTTGGACAGGGGGCAGGAAAAACTGTTTTTT
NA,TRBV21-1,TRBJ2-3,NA,CASTSGTPITDTQYF,TGTGCCAGCACCTCTGGGACTCCCATCACAGATACGCAGTATTTT
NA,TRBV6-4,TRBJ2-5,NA,CASSAVRAQYF,TGTGCCAGCAGCGCGGTCCGGGCCCAGTACTTC
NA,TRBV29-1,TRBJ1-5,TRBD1,CSVPGTGDQPQHF,TGCAGCGTCCCCGGGACAGGGGATCAGCCCCAGCATTTT
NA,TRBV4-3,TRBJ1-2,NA,CASSRQDYGYTF,TGCGCCAGCAGCCGACAGGACTATGGCTACACCTTC
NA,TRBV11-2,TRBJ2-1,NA,CASRPRDSYNEQFF,TGTGCCAGCAGGCCCAGGGACTCCTACAATGAGCAGTTCTTC
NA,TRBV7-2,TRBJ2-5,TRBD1,CASSPGTEHQETQYF,TGTGCCAGCAGCCCCGGGACAGAACACCAAGAGACCCAGTACTTC
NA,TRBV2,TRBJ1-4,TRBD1,CASRLTGTNEKLFF,TGTGCCAGCAGGCTGACAGGGACTAATGAAAAACTGTTTTTT
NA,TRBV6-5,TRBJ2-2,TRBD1,CASTGQLNTGELFF,TGTGCCAGCACGGGACAGTTGAACACCGGGGAGCTGTTTTTT
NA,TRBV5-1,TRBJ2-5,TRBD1,CASRRDRGNQETQYF,TGCGCCAGCAGACGGGACAGGGGGAACCAAGAGACCCAGTACTTC
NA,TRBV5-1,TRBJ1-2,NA,CASILLNYGYTF,TGCGCCAGCATCCTCCTTAACTATGGCTACACCTTC
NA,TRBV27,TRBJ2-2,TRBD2,CASSPWTSAGELFF,TGTGCCAGCAGTCCATGGACTAGCGCCGGGGAGCTGTTTTTT
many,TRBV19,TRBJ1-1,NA,CASSGVFQAFF,TGTGCCAGTTCAGGGGTCTTCCAAGCTTTCTTT
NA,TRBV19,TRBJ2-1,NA,CASSIGRGNEQFF,TGTGCCAGTAGTATAGGACGGGGCAATGAGCAGTTCTTC
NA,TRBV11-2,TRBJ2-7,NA,CASSRESLGEQYF,TGTGCCAGCAGCCGGGAGTCCCTGGGCGAGCAGTACTTC
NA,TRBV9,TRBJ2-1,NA,CASSVERAVRENNEQFF,TGTGCCAGCAGCGTAGAGCGGGCAGTTAGGGAAAACAATGAGCAGTTCTTC
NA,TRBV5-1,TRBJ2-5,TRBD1,CASSLAGQEETQYF,TGCGCCAGCAGCTTGGCGGGACAGGAAGAGACCCAGTACTTC
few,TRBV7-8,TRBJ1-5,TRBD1,CASSLAGQGEHQPQHF,TGTGCCAGCAGCTTAGCGGGACAGGGGGAGCACCAGCCCCAGCATTTT
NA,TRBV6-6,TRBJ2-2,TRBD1,CASRGQTNTGELFF,TGTGCCAGCAGGGGACAGACGAACACCGGGGAGCTGTTTTTT
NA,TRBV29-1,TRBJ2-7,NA,CSVERAGKGVAYEQYF,TGCAGCGTTGAGAGGGCGGGTAAGGGAGTGGCTTACGAGCAGTACTTC
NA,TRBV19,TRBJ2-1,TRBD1,CASIKGQGSYNEQFF,TGTGCCAGTATAAAGGGACAGGGCTCCTACAATGAGCAGTTCTTC
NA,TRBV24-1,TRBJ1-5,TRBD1,CATSDSTGIQPQHF,TGTGCCACCAGTGATTCGACAGGGATTCAGCCCCAGCATTTT
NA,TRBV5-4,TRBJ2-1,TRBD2,CASYEGGPNNEQFF,TGTGCCAGCTATGAGGGAGGGCCGAACAATGAGCAGTTCTTC
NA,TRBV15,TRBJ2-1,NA,CATSRSSGVARNEQFF,TGTGCCACCAGCAGATCATCCGGGGTTGCCAGGAATGAGCAGTTCTTC
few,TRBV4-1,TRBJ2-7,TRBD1,CASSQDQQGATYEQYF,TGCGCCAGCAGCCAAGATCAACAGGGGGCAACCTACGAGCAGTACTTC
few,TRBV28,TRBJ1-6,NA,CASSSLGGMSSYNSPLHF,TGTGCCAGCAGTTCCCTCGGCGGCATGAGCTCCTATAATTCACCCCTCCACTTT
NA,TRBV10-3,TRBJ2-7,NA,CAISDKVLSGSYEQYF,TGTGCCATCAGTGACAAAGTCTTATCGGGGTCCTACGAGCAGTACTTC
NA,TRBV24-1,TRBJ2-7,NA,CATSDSTGSPYEQYF,TGTGCCACCAGTGACTCTACGGGATCCCCGTACGAGCAGTACTTC
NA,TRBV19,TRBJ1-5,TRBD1,CASSAGTGINQPQHF,TGTGCCAGTAGTGCCGGGACAGGGATCAATCAGCCCCAGCATTTT
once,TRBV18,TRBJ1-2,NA,CASSPSQGPTNYGYTF,TGTGCCAGCTCACCTTCCCAGGGCCCTACTAACTATGGCTACACCTTC